This T cell receptor (beta chain) is from a study of Ad26.COV2.S vaccination and SARS-CoV-2 variants. Across the whole study: Ad26.COV2.S shots went into the muscle once or twice, 56 days apart. Study-wide results and caveats: An underestimation of total T cell responses may have resulted from the TCR breadth and depth analyses.

The CDR3 has 14 amino acids. Germline V CDR1 and CDR2: SGHVS, FQNEAQ. Trimming cost V 0 bases and J 5 bases, with 7 bases left between them. Assay used: immunoSEQ multiplex PCR; TCRdb lists only in-frame clones, some missing. The profile covers hundreds of thousands of clones, with 89% appearing a single time and nearly 1.5% taken by the ten largest. This clone was observed a handful of times. The antigen remains unidentified. Treatment indicated: about 20 received Ad26.COV2.S at low or high dose, single or two shots; several received placebo; per-sample allocation not given. The investigators took samples on day 63 after the first vaccine or placebo injection.

The starting material was peripheral blood, obtained in a trial of Ad26.COV2.S vaccine versus placebo. The source is a person between 18 and 60 years old who received the Ad26.COV2.S COVID-19 vaccine or a placebo. The V gene is TRBV7-8, the J gene TRBJ2-2; tentative D call: TRBD1 (6 bases). The CDR3 nucleotides read TGTGCCAGCAGCTTAGCAGGGACAACCGGGGAGCTGTTTTTT. The encoded protein is CASSLAGTTGELFF.